This TCR beta chain is from a study of PD-1 blockade in classical Hodgkin lymphoma. General observations from the study: Whereas CD4+ TCR diversity had risen significantly by C4D1, CD8+ TCR diversity had not. Complete responders entered with baseline diversity on par with newly diagnosed patients, the results showed. The authors have not defined what causes the repertoire differences, possibly disease activity or prior therapy.

Data came from immunoSEQ multiplex PCR; TCRdb stores just in-frame clones and leaves some out. The table records tens of thousands of clones, more than 65% of them present only once. V lost 7 bases and J 1 base, leaving 9 bases between the germline ends. Germline CDR1 MNHEY, CDR2 SVGAGI. This CDR3 has 13 amino acids. Points on this clone: What it binds is not known.

Patients all relapsed after autologous stem cell transplantation, and there was variation in brentuximab vedotin exposure. Patients had relapsed/refractory classical Hodgkin lymphoma with complete response, partial response or progressive disease as best response. The clonotype originates from a human donor with classical Hodgkin lymphoma. Source: peripheral blood mononuclear cells (PBMCs), taken at baseline. The chain is built from TRBV6-5 and TRBJ2-3, with no clear D. CDR3: CASKNSGTDTQYF. As DNA, the CDR3 is TGTGCCAGCAAAAATTCAGGCACAGATACGCAGTATTTT.